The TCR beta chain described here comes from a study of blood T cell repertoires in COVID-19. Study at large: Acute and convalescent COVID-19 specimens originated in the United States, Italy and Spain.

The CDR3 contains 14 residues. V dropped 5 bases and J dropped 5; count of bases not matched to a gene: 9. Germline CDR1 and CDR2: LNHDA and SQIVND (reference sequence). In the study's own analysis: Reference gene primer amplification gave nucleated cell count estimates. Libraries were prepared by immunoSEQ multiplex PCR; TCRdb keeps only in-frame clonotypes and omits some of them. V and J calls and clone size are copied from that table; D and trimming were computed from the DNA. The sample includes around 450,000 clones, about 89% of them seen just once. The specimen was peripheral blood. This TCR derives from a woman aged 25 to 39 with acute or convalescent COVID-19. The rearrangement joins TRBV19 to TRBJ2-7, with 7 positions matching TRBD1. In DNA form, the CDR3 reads TGTGCCAGTAGTGTGGACAGGTTGGTTAACGAGCAGTACTTC. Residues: CASSVDRLVNEQYF. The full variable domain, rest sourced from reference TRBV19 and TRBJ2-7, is DGGITQSPKYLFRKEGQNVTLSCEQNLNHDAMYWYRQDPGQGLRLIYYSQIVNDFQKGDIAEGYSVSREKKESFPLTVTSAQKNPTAFYLCASSVDRLVNEQYFGPGTRLTVT.